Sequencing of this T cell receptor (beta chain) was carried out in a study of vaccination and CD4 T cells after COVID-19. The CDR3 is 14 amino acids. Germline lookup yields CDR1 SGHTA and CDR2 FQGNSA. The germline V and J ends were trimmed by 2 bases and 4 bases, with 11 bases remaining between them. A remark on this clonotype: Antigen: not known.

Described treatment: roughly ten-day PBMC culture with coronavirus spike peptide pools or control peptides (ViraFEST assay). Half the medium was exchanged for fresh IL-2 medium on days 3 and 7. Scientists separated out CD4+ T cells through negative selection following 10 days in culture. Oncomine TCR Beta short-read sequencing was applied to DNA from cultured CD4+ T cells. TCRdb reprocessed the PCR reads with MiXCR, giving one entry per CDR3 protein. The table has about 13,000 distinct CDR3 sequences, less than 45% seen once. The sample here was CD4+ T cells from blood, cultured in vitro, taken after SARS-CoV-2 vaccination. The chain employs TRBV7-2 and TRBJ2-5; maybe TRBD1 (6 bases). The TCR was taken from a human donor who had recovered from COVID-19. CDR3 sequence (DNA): TGTGCCAGCAGCTTATCCAGGGGACGAGAGACCCAGTACTTC. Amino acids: CASSLSRGRETQYF.